These 10 T cell receptor beta chains originate from one sample sequenced in a study of cytomegalovirus exposure and HLA in healthy donors. TCRdb's copy holds only in-frame clones and misses some; the assay was immunoSEQ multiplex PCR. The sample lists 200,000 to 250,000 clones; under 95% were seen once. Sequencing input: PBMCs. The receptors were sampled from a woman aged 18-35 years in good health and CMV-seronegative.

The gene calls are TRBV14 and TRBJ1-2, with D perhaps TRBD1 (5 bases). V gave up 5 bases and J gave up 1 base, with 8 bases separating them. This CDR3 spans 13 amino acids. In germline, CDR1 is SGHDN, CDR2 FVKESK. CDR3 DNA sequence: TGTGCCAGCAGCAAGACAGTTAACTATGGCTACACCTTC. It encodes CASSKTVNYGYTF.

The CDR3 here is CSVYFPLQNTEAFF. The CDR3 bases are TGCAGCGTTTACTTTCCCCTGCAGAACACTGAAGCTTTCTTT. The chain uses TRBV29-1 and TRBJ1-1; D is undetermined. Germline CDR1 and CDR2: SQVTM and ANQGSEA. This CDR3 comprises 14 residues. V was cut by 5 bases and J by 1 base, with 14 bases left in between.

This clone was found once. The chain employs TRBV4-1 and TRBJ1-5; D might be TRBD1 (6 bases). Germline V CDR1 and CDR2: MGHRA, YSYEKL. V dropped 5 bases and J dropped 7 bases, with 12 bases sitting between them. There are 13 residues in the CDR3. The CDR3 DNA reads TGCGCCAGCAGCGTAAACAGGGCACAGCCCCAGCATTTT. Protein product: CASSVNRAQPQHF.

This rearrangement joins TRBV30 to TRBJ1-1; 8 nucleotides match TRBD1. V shed 4 bases and J 8 bases; nucleotides not matched to a gene: 3. The CDR3 spans 11 residues. Germline CDR1 is GTSNPN and CDR2 is SVGIG (reference sequence). The DNA for the CDR3 is TGTGCCTGGATAAGGGACAGGGAAGCTTTCTTT. Its protein is CAWIRDREAFF.

V is TRBV15 and J is TRBJ2-5; 7 bases are a match to TRBD2. J gave up 9 bases and V 2 bases, and 15 bases lay outside the gene matches. Germline CDR1 and CDR2: LNHNV and YYDKDF (reference sequence). CDR3 length equals 16 residues. CDR3 DNA: TGTGCCACCAGCAGATGGACGGGACTGCGGGGAGGGGCCCAGTACTTC. Its translation is CATSRWTGLRGGAQYF.

The chain couples TRBV9 to TRBJ1-4, with TRBD1 matching 10 bases. The CDR3 extends over 21 amino acids. J was trimmed by 8 bases and V by 3 bases; bases with no gene match: 25. CDR1 SGDLS and CDR2 YYNGEE come from the germline V gene. The CDR3 coding sequence is TGTGCCAGCAGCGAGTCGGGGACAGGGGAGGGGACGGGGGATCTTGGAGAAAAACTGTTTTTT. This translates into CASSESGTGEGTGDLGEKLFF.

V is TRBV11-2 and J is TRBJ2-3; 9 bases line up with TRBD1. With 3 bases clipped from V and 5 bases from J, the junction kept 6 bases outside the gene matches. The CDR3 contains 15 residues. Germline-derived CDR1 and CDR2 are SGHAT and FQNNGV. In nucleotides, the CDR3 is TGTGCCAGCAGCTTCGGGACAGGGTTTGGAGATACGCAGTATTTT. It is translated as CASSFGTGFGDTQYF.

The CDR3 protein is CASSSTSGTGPGTGELFF. CDR3 DNA sequence: TGTGCCAGCAGCTCCACATCAGGGACAGGGCCGGGCACCGGGGAGCTGTTTTTT. The genes are TRBV5-6 and TRBJ2-2, with TRBD1 identical over 9 bases. Germline V CDR1 and CDR2: SGHDT, YYEEEE. This CDR3 has 18 amino acids. The V and J ends lost 3 bases and 4 bases, in that order; junction bases with no gene match: 13.

The V and J genes are TRBV4-2 and TRBJ1-6; tentative D call: TRBD1 (5 bases). CDR1 and CDR2 (germline): LGHNA, YNFKEQ. This CDR3 comprises 15 residues. V was pared by 0 bases and J by 10 bases, with 13 bases between. CDR3 region: CASSQEGEGRSPLHF. The CDR3 nucleotides are TGTGCCAGCAGCCAAGAAGGGGAGGGGCGATCACCCCTCCACTTT.

This clone is a singleton in its sample. The CDR3 is CASSLGQGEPQHF. CDR3 DNA sequence: TGTGCCAGCAGCCTGGGACAGGGAGAGCCCCAGCATTTT. The J gene is TRBJ1-5, the V gene TRBV28; 9 bases match TRBD1. Per the germline V gene, CDR1 is MDHEN and CDR2 is SYDVKM. The CDR3 spans 13 residues. The V and J ends lost 6 bases and 8 bases, in that order; junction bases with no gene match: 5.